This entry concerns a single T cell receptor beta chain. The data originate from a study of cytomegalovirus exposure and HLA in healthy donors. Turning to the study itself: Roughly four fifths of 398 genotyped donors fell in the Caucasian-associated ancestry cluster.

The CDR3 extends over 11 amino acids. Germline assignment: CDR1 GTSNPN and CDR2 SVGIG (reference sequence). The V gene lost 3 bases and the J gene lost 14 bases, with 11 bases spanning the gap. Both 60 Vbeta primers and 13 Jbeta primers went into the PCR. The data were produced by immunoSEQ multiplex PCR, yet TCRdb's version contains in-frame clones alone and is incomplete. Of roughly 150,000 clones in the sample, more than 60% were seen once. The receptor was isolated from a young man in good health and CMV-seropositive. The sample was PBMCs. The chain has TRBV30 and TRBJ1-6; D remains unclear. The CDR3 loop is CAWSYLEALHF. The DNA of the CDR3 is TGTGCCTGGAGCTATTTAGAGGCCCTCCACTTT.